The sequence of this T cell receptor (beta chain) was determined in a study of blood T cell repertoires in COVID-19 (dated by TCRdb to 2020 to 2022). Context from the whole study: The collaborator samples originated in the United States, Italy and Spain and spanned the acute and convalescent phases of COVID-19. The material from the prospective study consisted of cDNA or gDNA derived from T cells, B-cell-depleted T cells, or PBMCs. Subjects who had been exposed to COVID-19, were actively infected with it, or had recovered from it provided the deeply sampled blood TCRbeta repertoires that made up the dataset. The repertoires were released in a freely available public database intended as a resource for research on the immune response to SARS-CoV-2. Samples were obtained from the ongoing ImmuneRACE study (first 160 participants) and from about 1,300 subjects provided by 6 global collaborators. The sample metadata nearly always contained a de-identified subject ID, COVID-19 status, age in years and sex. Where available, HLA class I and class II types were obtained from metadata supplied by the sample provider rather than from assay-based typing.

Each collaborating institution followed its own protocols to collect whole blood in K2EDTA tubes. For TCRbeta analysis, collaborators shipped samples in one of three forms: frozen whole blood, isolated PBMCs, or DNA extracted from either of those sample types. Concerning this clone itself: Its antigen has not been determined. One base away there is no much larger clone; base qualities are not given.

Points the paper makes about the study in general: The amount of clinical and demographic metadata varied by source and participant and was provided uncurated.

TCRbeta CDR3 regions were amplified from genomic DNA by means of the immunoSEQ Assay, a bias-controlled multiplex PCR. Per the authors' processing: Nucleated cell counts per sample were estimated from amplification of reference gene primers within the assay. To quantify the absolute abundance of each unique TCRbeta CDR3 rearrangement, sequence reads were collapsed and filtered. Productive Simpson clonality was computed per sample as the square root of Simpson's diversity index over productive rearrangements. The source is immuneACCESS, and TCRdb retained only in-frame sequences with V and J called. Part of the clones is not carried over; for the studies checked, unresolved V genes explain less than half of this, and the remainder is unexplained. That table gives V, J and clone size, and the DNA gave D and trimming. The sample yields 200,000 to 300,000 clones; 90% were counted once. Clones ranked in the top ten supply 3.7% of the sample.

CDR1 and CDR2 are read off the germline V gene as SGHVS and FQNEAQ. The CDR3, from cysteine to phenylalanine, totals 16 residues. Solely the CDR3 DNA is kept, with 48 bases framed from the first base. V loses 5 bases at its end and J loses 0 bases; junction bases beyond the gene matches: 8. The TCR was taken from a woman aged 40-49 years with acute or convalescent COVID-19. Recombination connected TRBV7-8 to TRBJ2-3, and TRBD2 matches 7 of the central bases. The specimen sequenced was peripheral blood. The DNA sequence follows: TGTGCCAGCAGCGAAGGGTGGCGGGAGAGCACAGATACGCAGTATTTT. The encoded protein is CASSEGWRESTDTQYF.